The clone carrying this TCR beta chain has a count of ten or more. Its antigen remains unknown. Ophthalmopathy in the patients scored at least 3 on Clinical Activity Score and at least 4 on NOSPECS grade, lasting under 3 months. Researchers barred patients who had uncontrolled infection, other autoimmune disease, pregnancy or lactation. These data are taken from a study of T cells in Graves' hyperthyroidism and ophthalmopathy. In the study overall: Peripheral blood sampling occurred at initial diagnosis, before any treatment. Regarding the study as a whole: A 13 V-J signature model discriminated ophthalmopathy versus stable hyperthyroidism.

The length of the CDR3 is 14 residues. V gave up 3 bases and J gave up 0 bases, with 3 bases separating them. TCR beta CDR3 sequences were amplified from RNA transcripts. Primed by the HTBI set, a first-round RT-PCR was run on the TCR CDR3. TCRdb re-called the multiplex PCR reads through MiXCR, storing one row per CDR3 protein. The data hold around 500,000 distinct CDR3 sequences, with 22% observed a single time. The V gene is TRBV12-3 or TRBV12-4, the J gene TRBJ1-6; D uncertain. This clonotype originated in a woman in her sixties or seventies with Graves' ophthalmopathy. The sequencing input was blood. In nucleotides, the CDR3 is TGTGCCAGCAGTTTCAGCTCCTATAATTCACCCCTCCACTTT. This codes for CASSFSSYNSPLHF.